Listed below are T cell receptor beta chains from one sample, sequenced in a study of T cell responses to AZD1222 COVID-19 vaccine. Assay: immunoSEQ multiplex PCR; the TCRdb copy retains only in-frame clones and omits some. Of tens of thousands of clones in the sample, about 88% are singletons; the top ten hold under 8.5%. The sample consisted of peripheral blood, taken on day 0 of AZD1222 vaccination. The source is an adult in good health. The CDR3 runs from the conserved cysteine through the conserved F or W. D genes are given only for firm matches. Clone size, where shown, is once, few, many, or a class for clones that have expanded.

j_gene: TRBJ2-5; abundance: -; d_gene: -; v_gene: TRBV10-3; CDR3aa: CAISDPTEETQYF; CDR3nt: TGTGCCATCAGTGACCCGACGGAAGAGACCCAGTACTTC
j_gene: TRBJ2-7; abundance: -; d_gene: -; v_gene: TRBV5-1; CDR3aa: CASRMAVSSYEQYF; CDR3nt: TGCGCCAGCAGGATGGCCGTGAGCTCCTACGAGCAGTACTTC
j_gene: TRBJ2-2; abundance: -; d_gene: -; v_gene: TRBV6-5; CDR3aa: CANSLSGLNTGELFF; CDR3nt: TGTGCCAACAGTTTGAGCGGGTTGAACACCGGGGAGCTGTTTTTT
j_gene: TRBJ2-2; abundance: -; d_gene: TRBD2; v_gene: TRBV19; CDR3aa: CASDGLAGTGELFF; CDR3nt: TGTGCCAGTGACGGACTAGCGGGTACCGGGGAGCTGTTTTTT
j_gene: TRBJ2-3; abundance: -; d_gene: TRBD2; v_gene: TRBV12-5; CDR3aa: CASGLGYAGLGADTQYF; CDR3nt: TGTGCTAGTGGTTTGGGTTACGCGGGACTAGGTGCCGATACGCAGTATTTT
j_gene: TRBJ2-4; abundance: -; d_gene: TRBD2; v_gene: TRBV2; CDR3aa: CATQTTGLAGEAKNIQYF; CDR3nt: TGTGCCACCCAGACCACGGGACTAGCGGGTGAAGCCAAAAACATTCAGTACTTC
j_gene: TRBJ1-4; abundance: -; d_gene: -; v_gene: TRBV18; CDR3aa: CASSPVGETFNEKLFF; CDR3nt: TGTGCCAGCTCACCCGTGGGGGAAACCTTTAATGAAAAACTGTTTTTT
j_gene: TRBJ2-1; abundance: -; d_gene: -; v_gene: TRBV30; CDR3aa: CAWSVSRTAQFF; CDR3nt: TGTGCCTGGAGTGTATCTAGGACTGCGCAGTTCTTC
j_gene: TRBJ2-7; abundance: -; d_gene: TRBD2; v_gene: TRBV5-1; CDR3aa: CASSYRLAGGQGEQYF; CDR3nt: TGCGCCAGCAGCTATAGACTAGCGGGAGGTCAAGGGGAGCAGTACTTC
j_gene: TRBJ2-3; abundance: -; d_gene: TRBD2; v_gene: TRBV6-2/TRBV6-3; CDR3aa: CASSPGTTDTDTQYF; CDR3nt: TGTGCCAGCAGCCCCGGGACTACCGACACAGATACGCAGTATTTT
j_gene: TRBJ2-7; abundance: -; d_gene: -; v_gene: TRBV7-9; CDR3aa: CASSFSYEQYF; CDR3nt: TGTGCCAGCAGCTTTTCCTACGAGCAGTACTTC
j_gene: TRBJ1-2; abundance: -; d_gene: TRBD1; v_gene: TRBV10-2; CDR3aa: CASSEKLPGQGGYTF; CDR3nt: TGCGCCAGCAGTGAGAAACTGCCGGGACAGGGTGGCTACACCTTC
j_gene: TRBJ2-1; abundance: -; d_gene: TRBD2; v_gene: TRBV3-1/TRBV3-2; CDR3aa: CASSPDRGLAGDLWFF; CDR3nt: TGTGCCAGCAGCCCTGATAGAGGACTAGCGGGAGACCTTTGGTTCTTC
j_gene: TRBJ1-1; abundance: -; d_gene: TRBD1; v_gene: TRBV27; CDR3aa: CASKGAENTEAFF; CDR3nt: TGTGCCAGCAAGGGGGCGGAGAACACTGAAGCTTTCTTT
j_gene: TRBJ1-4; abundance: few; d_gene: TRBD1; v_gene: TRBV18; CDR3aa: CASSSRTGVNEKLFF; CDR3nt: TGTGCCAGCTCATCTAGGACAGGGGTTAATGAAAAACTGTTTTTT
j_gene: TRBJ1-2; abundance: -; d_gene: -; v_gene: TRBV19; CDR3aa: CASTQPGTPGGRYTF; CDR3nt: TGTGCCAGTACCCAGCCAGGGACGCCCGGAGGGCGCTACACCTTC
j_gene: TRBJ1-5; abundance: once; d_gene: TRBD1; v_gene: TRBV3-1/TRBV3-2; CDR3aa: CASSQEGTGLNQPQHF; CDR3nt: TGTGCCAGCAGCCAAGAGGGGACAGGCCTCAATCAGCCCCAGCATTTT
j_gene: TRBJ1-2; abundance: -; d_gene: -; v_gene: TRBV5-1; CDR3aa: CASSEPGQPNGYTF; CDR3nt: TGCGCCAGCAGCGAGCCTGGACAGCCAAATGGCTACACCTTC
j_gene: TRBJ2-3; abundance: -; d_gene: -; v_gene: TRBV9; CDR3aa: CASSVATNGQGTQYF; CDR3nt: TGTGCCAGCAGCGTAGCTACCAACGGGCAGGGTACGCAGTATTTT
j_gene: TRBJ2-6; abundance: -; d_gene: TRBD1; v_gene: TRBV19; CDR3aa: CASSKSGQSISGANVLTF; CDR3nt: TGTGCCAGTAGTAAGTCGGGACAGAGTATCTCTGGGGCCAACGTCCTGACTTTC
j_gene: TRBJ2-7; abundance: -; d_gene: -; v_gene: TRBV23-1; CDR3aa: CASSQSVAGYLLDEQYF; CDR3nt: TGCGCCAGCAGTCAATCGGTGGCAGGGTACCTTCTCGACGAGCAGTACTTC
j_gene: TRBJ2-1; abundance: -; d_gene: -; v_gene: TRBV6-1; CDR3aa: CASSEVLVDEQFF; CDR3nt: TGTGCCAGCAGTGAGGTGCTAGTTGATGAGCAGTTCTTC
j_gene: TRBJ2-4; abundance: -; d_gene: -; v_gene: TRBV6-2/TRBV6-3; CDR3aa: CASSYRHSNIQYF; CDR3nt: TGTGCCAGCAGTTACCGGCACTCAAACATTCAGTACTTC
j_gene: TRBJ2-7; abundance: -; d_gene: -; v_gene: TRBV19; CDR3aa: CASSRGLQGGYYEQYF; CDR3nt: TGTGCCAGTAGTAGGGGGCTTCAGGGAGGGTACTACGAGCAGTACTTC
j_gene: TRBJ2-1; abundance: -; d_gene: -; v_gene: TRBV29-1; CDR3aa: CSVAGRGEQFF; CDR3nt: TGCAGCGTCGCAGGCCGTGGTGAGCAGTTCTTC
j_gene: TRBJ2-7; abundance: few; d_gene: TRBD1; v_gene: TRBV6-5; CDR3aa: CASMGQNSYEQYF; CDR3nt: TGTGCCAGCATGGGACAGAACTCCTACGAGCAGTACTTC
j_gene: TRBJ2-1; abundance: -; d_gene: -; v_gene: TRBV27; CDR3aa: CASSLDLYNEQFF; CDR3nt: TGTGCCAGCAGTTTAGACCTTTACAATGAGCAGTTCTTC
j_gene: TRBJ2-7; abundance: -; d_gene: -; v_gene: TRBV3-1/TRBV3-2; CDR3aa: CASSQDLYEQYF; CDR3nt: TGTGCCAGCAGCCAAGATTTGTACGAGCAGTACTTC
j_gene: TRBJ2-3; abundance: -; d_gene: TRBD1; v_gene: TRBV9; CDR3aa: CASSAGQGTDTQYF; CDR3nt: TGTGCCAGCAGCGCCGGACAGGGTACAGATACGCAGTATTTT